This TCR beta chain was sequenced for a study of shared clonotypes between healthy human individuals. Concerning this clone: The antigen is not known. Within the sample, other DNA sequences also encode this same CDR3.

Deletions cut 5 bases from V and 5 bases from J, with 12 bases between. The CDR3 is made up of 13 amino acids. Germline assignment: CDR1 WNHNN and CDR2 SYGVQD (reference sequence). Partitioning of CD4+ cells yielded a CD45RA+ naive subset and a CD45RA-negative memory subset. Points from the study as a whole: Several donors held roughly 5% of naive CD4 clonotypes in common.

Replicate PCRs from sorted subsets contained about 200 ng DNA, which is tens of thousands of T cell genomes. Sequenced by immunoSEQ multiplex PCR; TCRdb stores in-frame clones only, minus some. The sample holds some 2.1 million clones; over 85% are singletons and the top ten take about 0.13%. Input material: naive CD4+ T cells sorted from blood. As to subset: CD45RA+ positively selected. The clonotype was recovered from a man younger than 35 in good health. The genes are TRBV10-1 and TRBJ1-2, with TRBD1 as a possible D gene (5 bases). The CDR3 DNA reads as TGCGCCAGCAGTCCCGGGACCGCTTATGGCTACACCTTC. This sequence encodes CASSPGTAYGYTF.